The clone carrying this T cell receptor beta chain has a single count. The sample comes from a study of Graves' ophthalmopathy and Graves' hyperthyroidism. Amplification targeted the TCR beta CDR3 regions, with RNA transcripts as the source material. RT-PCR was first run with HTBI primers, then multiplex PCR in a second round. TCRdb redid the calling of the multiplex PCR reads with MiXCR, one entry per CDR3 protein. This sample carries about 160,000 distinct CDR3 sequences, less than 45% of them seen once, and the ten largest clones take under 7%. This CDR3 is 16 amino acids long. CDR1 is MNHEY and CDR2 is SVGEGT in the germline V gene. Unmatched junction bases numbered 7, after V lost 2 bases and J lost 3 bases.

Sequenced: peripheral blood. The clonotype comes from a woman aged 40 to 55 with Graves' ophthalmopathy. The V call is TRBV6-2 or TRBV6-3, the J call TRBJ2-7, with 10 bases identical to TRBD2. The CDR3 sequence is CASSYELASGGYEQYF. For the CDR3, the DNA is TGTGCCAGCAGTTACGAGCTAGCTAGCGGGGGCTACGAGCAGTACTTC.